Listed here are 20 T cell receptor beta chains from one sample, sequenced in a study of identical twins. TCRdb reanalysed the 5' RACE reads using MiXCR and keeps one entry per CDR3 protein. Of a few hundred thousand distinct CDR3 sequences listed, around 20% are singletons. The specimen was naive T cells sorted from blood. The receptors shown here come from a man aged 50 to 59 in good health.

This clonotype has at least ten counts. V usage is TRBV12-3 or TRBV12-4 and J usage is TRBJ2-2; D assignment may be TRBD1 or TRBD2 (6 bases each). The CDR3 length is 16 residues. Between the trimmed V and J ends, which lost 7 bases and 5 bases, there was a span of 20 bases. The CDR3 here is CASTLRVGAGTGELFF. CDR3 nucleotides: TGTGCCAGCACCCTACGTGTGGGGGCGGGAACCGGGGAGCTGTTTTTT.

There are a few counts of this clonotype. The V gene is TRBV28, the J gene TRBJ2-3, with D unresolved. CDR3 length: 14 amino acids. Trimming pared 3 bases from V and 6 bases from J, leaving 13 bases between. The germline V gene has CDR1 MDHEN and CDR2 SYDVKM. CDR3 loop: CASSFIGKYDTQYF. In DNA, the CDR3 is TGTGCCAGCAGTTTCATAGGGAAGTATGATACGCAGTATTTT.

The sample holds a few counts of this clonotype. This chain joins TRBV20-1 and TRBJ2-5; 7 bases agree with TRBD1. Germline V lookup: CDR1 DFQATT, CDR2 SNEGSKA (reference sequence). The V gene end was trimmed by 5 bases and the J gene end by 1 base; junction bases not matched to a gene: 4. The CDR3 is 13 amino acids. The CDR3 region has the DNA TGCAGTGCTTCGACAGGGCCCCAAGAGACCCAGTACTTC. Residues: CSASTGPQETQYF.

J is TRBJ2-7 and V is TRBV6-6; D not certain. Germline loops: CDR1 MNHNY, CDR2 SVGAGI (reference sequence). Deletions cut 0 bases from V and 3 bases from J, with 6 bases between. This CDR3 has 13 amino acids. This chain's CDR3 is CASSYSQSYEQYF. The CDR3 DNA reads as TGTGCCAGCAGTTACTCCCAGAGCTACGAGCAGTACTTC.

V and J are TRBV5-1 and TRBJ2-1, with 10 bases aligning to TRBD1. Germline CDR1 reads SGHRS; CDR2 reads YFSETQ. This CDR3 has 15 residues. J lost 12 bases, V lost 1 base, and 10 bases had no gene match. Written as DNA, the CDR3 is TGCGCCAGCAGCTTGACTGACAGGGGGCGGTTAGGGCAGTTCTTC. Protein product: CASSLTDRGRLGQFF. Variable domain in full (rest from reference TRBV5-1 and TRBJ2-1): KAGVTQTPRYLIKTRGQQVTLSCSPISGHRSVSWYQQTPGQGLQFLFEYFSETQRNKGNFPGRFSGRQFSNSRSEMNVSTLELGDSALYLCASSLTDRGRLGQFFGPGTRLTVL.

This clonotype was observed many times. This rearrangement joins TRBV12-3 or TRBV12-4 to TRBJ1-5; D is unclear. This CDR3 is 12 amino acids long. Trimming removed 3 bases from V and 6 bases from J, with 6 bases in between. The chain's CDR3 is CASSLVVQPQHF. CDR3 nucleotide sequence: TGTGCCAGCAGTTTGGTCGTTCAGCCCCAGCATTTT.

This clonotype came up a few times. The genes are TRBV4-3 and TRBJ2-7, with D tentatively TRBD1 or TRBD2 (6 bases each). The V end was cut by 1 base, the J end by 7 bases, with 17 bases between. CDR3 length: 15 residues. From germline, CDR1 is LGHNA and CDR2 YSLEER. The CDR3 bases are TGCGCCAGCAGCCAAGGGGACATAGGGGGGCGAGAGCAGTACTTC. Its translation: CASSQGDIGGREQYF.

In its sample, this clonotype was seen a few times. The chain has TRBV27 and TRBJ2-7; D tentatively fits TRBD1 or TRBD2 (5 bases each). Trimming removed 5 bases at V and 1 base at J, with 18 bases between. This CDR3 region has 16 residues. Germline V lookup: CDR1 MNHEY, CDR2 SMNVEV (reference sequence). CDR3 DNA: TGTGCCAGCAGTCCCTCTGGGGGAGAGAGATCCTACGAGCAGTACTTC. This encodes CASSPSGGERSYEQYF.

The CDR3 here is CASSLEREEQFF. In DNA form, the CDR3 reads TGTGCCAGCAGCTTAGAGAGGGAAGAGCAGTTCTTC. The chain has TRBV11-2 and TRBJ2-1; D might be TRBD2 (5 bases). Germline assignment: CDR1 SGHAT and CDR2 FQNNGV. This CDR3 is built from 12 residues. The V and J ends lost 0 bases and 10 bases respectively, with 7 bases between them.

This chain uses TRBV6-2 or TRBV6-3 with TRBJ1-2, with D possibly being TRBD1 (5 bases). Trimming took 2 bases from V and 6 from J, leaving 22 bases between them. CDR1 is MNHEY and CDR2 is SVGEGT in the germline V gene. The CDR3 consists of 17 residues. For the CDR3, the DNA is TGTGCCAGCAGTTACGATGGCAGGGATCACCTTTTTCATGGCTACACCTTC. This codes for CASSYDGRDHLFHGYTF.

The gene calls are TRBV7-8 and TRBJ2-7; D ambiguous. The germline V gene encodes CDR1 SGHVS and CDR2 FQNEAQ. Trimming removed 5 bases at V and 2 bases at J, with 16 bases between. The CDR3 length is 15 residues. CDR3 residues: CASSPSRGVPYEQYF. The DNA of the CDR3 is TGTGCCAGCAGCCCATCTCGTGGAGTCCCCTACGAGCAGTACTTC.

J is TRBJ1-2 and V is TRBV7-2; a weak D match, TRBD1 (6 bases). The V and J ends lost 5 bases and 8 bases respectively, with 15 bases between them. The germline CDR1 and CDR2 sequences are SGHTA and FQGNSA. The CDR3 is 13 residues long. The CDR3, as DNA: TGTGCCAGCAGCAATTACGGGGGCGGAGGCTACACCTTC. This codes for CASSNYGGGGYTF. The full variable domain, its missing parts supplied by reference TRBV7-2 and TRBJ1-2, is GAGVSQSPSNKVTEKGKDVELRCDPISGHTALYWYRQSLGQGLEFLIYFQGNSAPDKSGLPSDRFSAERTGGSVSTLTIQRTQQEDSAVYLCASSNYGGGGYTFGSGTRLTVV.

CDR3 sequence reads: CSARGMGDTQYF. The CDR3 DNA follows: TGCAGTGCTAGAGGAATGGGGGATACGCAGTATTTT. The V call is TRBV20-1, the J call TRBJ2-3; D is unresolved. This CDR3 spans 12 amino acids. Germline CDR1 DFQATT, CDR2 SNEGSKA (reference sequence). Trimming cost V 1 base and J 6 bases, with 8 bases left between them.

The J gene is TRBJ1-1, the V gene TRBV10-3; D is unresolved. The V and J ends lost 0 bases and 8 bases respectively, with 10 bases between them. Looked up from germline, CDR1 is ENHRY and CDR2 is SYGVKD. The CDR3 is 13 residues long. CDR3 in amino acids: CAISESGNFEAFF. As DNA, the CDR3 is TGTGCCATCAGTGAGTCGGGTAACTTCGAAGCTTTCTTT.

The CDR3 sequence: CASSLRGGAPDTQYF. The CDR3 DNA sequence: TGCGCCAGCAGCTTGCGCGGGGGCGCGCCAGATACGCAGTATTTT. The chain carries TRBV5-1 and TRBJ2-3; tentatively, D is TRBD2 (7 bases). V lost 1 base and J lost 4, with 13 bases in between. Germline V gene lookup returns CDR1 SGHRS and CDR2 YFSETQ. This CDR3 has 15 residues.

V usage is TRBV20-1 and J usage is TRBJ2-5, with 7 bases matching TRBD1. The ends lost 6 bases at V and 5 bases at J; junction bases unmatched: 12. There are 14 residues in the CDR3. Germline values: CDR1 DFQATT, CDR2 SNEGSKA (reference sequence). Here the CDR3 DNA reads TGCAGTGCCCCGGGACAGCCCCTGAGGGAGACCCAGTACTTC. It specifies CSAPGQPLRETQYF.

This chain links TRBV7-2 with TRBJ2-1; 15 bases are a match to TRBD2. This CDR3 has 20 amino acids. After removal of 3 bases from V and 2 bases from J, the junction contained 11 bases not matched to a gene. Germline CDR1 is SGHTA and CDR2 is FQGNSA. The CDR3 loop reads CASSLAFGLAGGNAYNEQFF. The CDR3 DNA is TGTGCCAGCAGCTTGGCGTTCGGACTAGCGGGGGGGAACGCCTACAATGAGCAGTTCTTC.

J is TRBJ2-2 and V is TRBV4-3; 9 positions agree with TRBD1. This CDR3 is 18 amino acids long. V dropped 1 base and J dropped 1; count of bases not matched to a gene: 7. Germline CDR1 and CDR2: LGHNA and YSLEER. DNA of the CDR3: TGCGCCAGCAGCCAAGTAGTTTACAGGGGGCTGAACACCGGGGAGCTGTTTTTT. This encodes CASSQVVYRGLNTGELFF.

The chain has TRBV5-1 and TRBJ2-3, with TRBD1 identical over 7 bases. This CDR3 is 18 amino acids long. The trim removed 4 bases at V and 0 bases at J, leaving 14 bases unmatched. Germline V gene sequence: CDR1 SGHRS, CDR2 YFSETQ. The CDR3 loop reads CASSVQDLVQGSTDTQYF. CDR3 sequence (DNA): TGCGCCAGCAGCGTGCAAGATCTTGTACAGGGGAGCACAGATACGCAGTATTTT. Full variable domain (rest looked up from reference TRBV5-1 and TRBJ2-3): KAGVTQTPRYLIKTRGQQVTLSCSPISGHRSVSWYQQTPGQGLQFLFEYFSETQRNKGNFPGRFSGRQFSNSRSEMNVSTLELGDSALYLCASSVQDLVQGSTDTQYFGPGTRLTVL.

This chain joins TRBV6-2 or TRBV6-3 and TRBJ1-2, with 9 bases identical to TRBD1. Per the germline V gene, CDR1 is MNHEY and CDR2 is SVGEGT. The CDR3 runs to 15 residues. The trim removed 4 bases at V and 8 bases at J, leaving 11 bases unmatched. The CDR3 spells CASSFTGRTGEGYTF. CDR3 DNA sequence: TGTGCCAGCAGTTTTACCGGACGGACAGGGGAAGGCTACACCTTC.